The 30 T cell receptor beta chains in this list originate from one sample, sequenced in a study of Ad26.COV2.S vaccination and SARS-CoV-2 variants. Treatment of the sample: 15 to 20 received Ad26.COV2.S at low or high dose, single or two shots; about 5 received placebo; per-sample allocation not given. All samples were drawn on day 63, counting from the first vaccine or placebo injection. TCRdb's copy holds only in-frame clones and misses some; the assay was immunoSEQ multiplex PCR. In the table there are some 640,000 clones, 70% to 90% of which are singletons. The starting material was peripheral blood, obtained in a trial of Ad26.COV2.S vaccine versus placebo. Source of these receptors: a person aged 18-65 years who received the Ad26.COV2.S COVID-19 vaccine or a placebo.

V is TRBV18 and J is TRBJ1-4, with a tentative D call TRBD1 (5 bases). Germline V gene lookup returns CDR1 KGHSH and CDR2 LQKENI. The CDR3 is 13 residues long. The V end lost 3 bases, the J end lost 8 bases, and 10 bases lay between the germline ends. The CDR3 coding sequence is TGTGCCAGCTCACCGGGAGGGGAGGAAAAACTGTTTTTT. Protein product: CASSPGGEEKLFF. The whole variable domain, remainder taken from reference TRBV18 and TRBJ1-4, is NAGVMQNPRHLVRRRGQEARLRCSPMKGHSHVYWYRQLPEEGLKFMVYLQKENIIDESGMPKERFSAEFPKEGPSILRIQQVVRGDSAAYFCASSPGGEEKLFFGSGTQLSVL.

The genes are TRBV11-3 and TRBJ1-6, with TRBD1 as a possible D gene (5 bases). Germline CDR1 and CDR2: SGHNT and YENEEA. The CDR3 is made up of 13 amino acids. With 0 bases removed from V and 10 bases from J, the gap between germline ends came to 7 bases. CDR3 in DNA: TGTGCCAGCAGCTTAGATCAGGGCTCACCCCTCCACTTT. This translates into CASSLDQGSPLHF.

The rearrangement uses TRBV7-9 and TRBJ1-5; D ambiguous. Per germline, CDR1 SEHNR and CDR2 FQNEAQ (reference sequence). With 1 base removed from V and 2 bases from J, the gap between germline ends came to 9 bases. This CDR3 is built from 15 residues. As DNA, the CDR3 is TGTGCCAGCAGCTTAGGAGGGATGGGCAATCAGCCCCAGCATTTT. Protein: CASSLGGMGNQPQHF.

The chain joins TRBV5-8 to TRBJ1-1, with a possible D match to TRBD1 (6 bases). V was trimmed by 0 bases and J by 6 bases, leaving 15 bases between them. This CDR3 region has 15 residues. CDR1 and CDR2 (germline): SGHTS, YDEGEE. The CDR3, as DNA: TGTGCCAGCAGCTTGGGGGATGACAGGCTTCCTGAAGCTTTCTTT. Its translation: CASSLGDDRLPEAFF. Using reference TRBV5-8 and TRBJ1-1 for the parts outside the CDR3, the full variable domain is EAGVTQSPTHLIKTRGQQATLRCSPISGHTSVYWYQQALGLGLQFLLWYDEGEERNRGNFPPRFSGRQFPNYSSELNVNALELEDSALYLCASSLGDDRLPEAFFGQGTRLTVV.

The chain employs TRBV19 and TRBJ2-3; the D is unclear. CDR3 length equals 11 residues. From germline, CDR1 is LNHDA and CDR2 SQIVND (reference sequence). The V end lost 4 bases, the J end lost 8 bases, and 7 bases lay between the germline ends. CDR3 sequence reads: CASSSLGTQYF. For the CDR3, the DNA is TGTGCCAGTAGTAGTCTCGGTACGCAGTATTTT.

The rearrangement uses TRBV19 and TRBJ1-5, with 9 nucleotides matching TRBD1. Germline CDR1 LNHDA, CDR2 SQIVND (reference sequence). The CDR3 length is 14 residues. J was trimmed by 9 bases and V by 6 bases; bases with no gene match: 9. CDR3 sequence (DNA): TGTGCCAGTAGACCCCGACAGGGGGGTTGGCCCCAGCATTTT. Translated: CASRPRQGGWPQHF.

The chain has TRBV7-9 and TRBJ1-2, with 12 bases lining up with TRBD1. CDR1 and CDR2 (germline): SEHNR, FQNEAQ (reference sequence). CDR3 length equals 15 residues. The junction had 8 bases not matched to a gene; V was cut back by 5 bases and J by 7 bases. The CDR3: CASSHPGQGAGGYTF. In nucleotides, the CDR3 is TGTGCCAGCAGCCACCCGGGACAGGGGGCAGGTGGCTACACCTTC.

The V and J genes are TRBV11-3 and TRBJ1-4, with TRBD1 identical over 11 bases. The CDR3 is made up of 19 amino acids. CDR1 and CDR2 (germline): SGHNT, YENEEA. Unmatched junction bases numbered 13, after V lost 5 bases and J lost 2 bases. This CDR3 is CASSPHPGQGAPTNEKLFF. Written as DNA, the CDR3 is TGTGCCAGCAGCCCCCACCCCGGACAGGGGGCGCCCACTAATGAAAAACTGTTTTTT.

V usage is TRBV11-2 and J usage is TRBJ2-7, with D unresolved. This CDR3 region has 11 residues. CDR1 SGHAT and CDR2 FQNNGV come from the germline V gene. V was cut by 2 bases and J by 12 bases, with 11 bases left in between. CDR3 region: CASSLKPRWYF. The CDR3 nucleotides read TGTGCCAGCAGCTTAAAGCCGAGGTGGTACTTC. Full variable domain (remainder filled in from reference TRBV11-2 and TRBJ2-7): EAGVAQSPRYKIIEKRQSVAFWCNPISGHATLYWYQQILGQGPKLLIQFQNNGVVDDSQLPKDRFSAERLKGVDSTLKIQPAKLEDSAVYLCASSLKPRWYFGPGTRLTVT.

The chain has TRBV19 and TRBJ2-1; D not resolved. The CDR3 is 16 amino acids. V was pared by 1 base and J by 7 bases, with 17 bases between. Germline CDR1 LNHDA, CDR2 SQIVND (reference sequence). CDR3 protein: CASSIGGYSFWNEQFF. In nucleotides, the CDR3 is TGTGCCAGTAGTATAGGAGGATACAGCTTTTGGAATGAGCAGTTCTTC. Complete variable domain (other parts from reference TRBV19 and TRBJ2-1): DGGITQSPKYLFRKEGQNVTLSCEQNLNHDAMYWYRQDPGQGLRLIYYSQIVNDFQKGDIAEGYSVSREKKESFPLTVTSAQKNPTAFYLCASSIGGYSFWNEQFFGPGTRLTVL.

The chain links TRBV18 to TRBJ2-7; D is perhaps TRBD1 (6 bases). The germline V and J ends were trimmed by 3 bases and 6 bases, with 15 bases remaining between them. This CDR3 has 14 amino acids. Germline assignment: CDR1 KGHSH and CDR2 LQKENI. CDR3 coding DNA: TGTGCCAGCTCACCCCGGACAGAGGGACCCGAGCAGTACTTC. Translated: CASSPRTEGPEQYF. Full variable domain (outside the CDR3, taken from reference TRBV18 and TRBJ2-7): NAGVMQNPRHLVRRRGQEARLRCSPMKGHSHVYWYRQLPEEGLKFMVYLQKENIIDESGMPKERFSAEFPKEGPSILRIQQVVRGDSAAYFCASSPRTEGPEQYFGPGTRLTVT.

The chain links TRBV10-3 to TRBJ1-6, with D perhaps TRBD1 (5 bases). CDR1 ENHRY and CDR2 SYGVKD come from the germline V gene. Trimming stripped 0 bases from V and 9 bases from J, with 15 bases between. The length of the CDR3 is 16 residues. CDR3 region: CAISESGGIVRSPLHF. CDR3 DNA: TGTGCCATCAGTGAGTCGGGGGGAATCGTGCGTTCACCCCTCCACTTT.

The chain employs TRBV7-2 and TRBJ1-1; a possible D gene is TRBD1 (6 bases). CDR1 and CDR2 (germline): SGHTA, FQGNSA. Trimming pared 5 bases from V and 2 bases from J, leaving 9 bases between. The CDR3 has 13 residues. The CDR3 nucleotides read TGTGCCAGCAGCGCAGGGGTTAACACTGAAGCTTTCTTT. This gives the protein CASSAGVNTEAFF.

This rearrangement joins TRBV7-2 to TRBJ1-5, with D tentatively TRBD1 (6 bases). Trimming stripped 3 bases from V and 9 bases from J, with 24 bases between. CDR3 length equals 17 residues. In germline, CDR1 is SGHTA, CDR2 FQGNSA. Written as DNA, the CDR3 is TGTGCCAGCAGCTTCGTTATCGGGACAATCACCCTTGGGCCCCAGCATTTT. Translating it yields CASSFVIGTITLGPQHF. The whole variable domain, remainder taken from reference TRBV7-2 and TRBJ1-5, is GAGVSQSPSNKVTEKGKDVELRCDPISGHTALYWYRQSLGQGLEFLIYFQGNSAPDKSGLPSDRFSAERTGGSVSTLTIQRTQQEDSAVYLCASSFVIGTITLGPQHFGDGTRLSIL.

This chain connects TRBV6-5 to TRBJ2-7; 11 bases agree with TRBD2. Germline CDR1 MNHEY, CDR2 SVGAGI. V shed 8 bases and J 2 bases; nucleotides not matched to a gene: 8. CDR3 length: 15 residues. In DNA, the CDR3 is TGTGCCAGCCGTTCTAGCGGGGGGTACCCCTACGAGCAGTACTTC. Amino acid sequence: CASRSSGGYPYEQYF.

The chain carries TRBV21-1 and TRBJ1-4. TRBV21-1 is listed as a pseudogene. The CDR3 loop spans 19 amino acids. The chain's CDR3 is CASSKVCGGAQSINEKLFF. DNA for the CDR3: TGTGCCAGCAGCAAAGTTTGCGGTGGAGCCCAGTCTATAAATGAAAAACTGTTTTTT.

This chain links TRBV19 with TRBJ1-1; D is uncertain. Germline CDR1 reads LNHDA; CDR2 reads SQIVND (reference sequence). The CDR3 spans 14 residues. V was clipped by 3 bases and J by 11 bases, with 19 bases between them. CDR3 in DNA: TGTGCCAGTAGTATGAGCGGCGGCGGAAACGTGGCTTTCTTT. It is translated as CASSMSGGGNVAFF.

This clone was found a few times. At the DNA level, this CDR3 is encoded by other sequences in the same sample as well. The chain is built from TRBV18 and TRBJ1-3; TRBD1 is a possible D gene (5 bases). The germline gives CDR1 KGHSH, CDR2 LQKENI. Trimming cost V 2 bases and J 2 bases, with 7 bases left between them. There are 14 residues in the CDR3. This chain's CDR3 is CASSPAGAGNTIYF. The CDR3 region has the DNA TGTGCCAGCTCACCAGCGGGGGCTGGAAACACCATATATTTT.

This chain joins TRBV30 and TRBJ2-7; 9 bases map to TRBD1. CDR1 is GTSNPN, CDR2 SVGIG, per germline (reference sequence). The J segment lost 3 bases and the V segment lost 3 bases, leaving 6 bases of the junction unmatched. CDR3 size: 14 residues. CDR3 region: CAWRGQGSLYEQYF. The CDR3 nucleotides read TGTGCCTGGAGAGGACAGGGGTCACTCTACGAGCAGTACTTC.

V gene TRBV6-5 combines with J gene TRBJ2-5; 8 bases line up with TRBD2. Trimming took 2 bases from V and 4 from J; bases not matched to a gene: 3. Germline CDR1 reads MNHEY; CDR2 reads SVGAGI. The CDR3 spans 14 residues. The CDR3 sequence is CASSYTGGRETQYF. For the CDR3, the DNA is TGTGCCAGCAGTTACACGGGGGGGAGAGAGACCCAGTACTTC.

The V and J genes are TRBV11-2 and TRBJ1-2, with 7 bases aligning to TRBD1. Germline lookup yields CDR1 SGHAT and CDR2 FQNNGV. J lost 9 bases, V lost 1 base, and 5 bases had no gene match. The CDR3 loop spans 13 amino acids. The CDR3 DNA reads TGTGCCAGCAGCTTAGGACAGGGAAGTAGCTACACCTTC. It encodes CASSLGQGSSYTF.

The table lists this clone with a few counts. The V and J genes are TRBV12-3 or TRBV12-4 and TRBJ1-1, with a weak D call TRBD1 (5 bases). V was pared by 3 bases and J by 1 base, with 6 bases between. This CDR3 is 13 amino acids long. CDR3 bases: TGTGCCAGCAGTTTTACAGGGAACACTGAAGCTTTCTTT. Its protein is CASSFTGNTEAFF.

The J gene is TRBJ2-7, the V gene TRBV9, with D tentatively TRBD1 or TRBD2 (5 bases each). Germline CDR1 and CDR2: SGDLS and YYNGEE. The V end lost 0 bases, the J end lost 2 bases, and 12 bases lay between the germline ends. The CDR3 consists of 15 residues. Written as DNA, the CDR3 is TGTGCCAGCAGCGTAGGGGACGGGGTGACCTACGAGCAGTACTTC. It specifies CASSVGDGVTYEQYF.

This clone was observed a few times. V is TRBV19 and J is TRBJ1-2, with D hard to call. The CDR3 contains 12 residues. V lost 3 bases and J 6 bases, leaving 8 bases between the germline ends. From germline, CDR1 is LNHDA and CDR2 SQIVND (reference sequence). The CDR3, as DNA: TGTGCCAGTAGTATTTACCCCCATGGCTACACCTTC. The encoded protein is CASSIYPHGYTF.

The genes are TRBV10-2 and TRBJ2-7; D remains ambiguous. V was trimmed by 0 bases and J by 4 bases, leaving 10 bases between them. CDR1 and CDR2 (germline): WSHSY, SAAADI. The CDR3 runs 14 residues. The CDR3 protein is CASSESWPPYEQYF. In nucleotides, the CDR3 is TGCGCCAGCAGTGAGTCGTGGCCCCCTTACGAGCAGTACTTC.

Only one count was recorded for this clone. The V gene is TRBV6-5, the J gene TRBJ2-7; D is uncertain. Germline CDR1 MNHEY, CDR2 SVGAGI. Trimming shortened V by 2 bases and J by 2 bases, and 10 bases separated the two germline ends. CDR3 length: 14 amino acids. CDR3 region: CASSYIDTPYEQYF. The CDR3 DNA reads as TGTGCCAGCAGTTACATCGACACCCCCTACGAGCAGTACTTC.

The V gene is TRBV5-4, the J gene TRBJ2-7; 7 bases fit TRBD2. J lost 4 bases, V lost 0 bases, and 10 bases had no gene match. Germline CDR1 SGHNT, CDR2 YYREEE (reference sequence). This CDR3 is 16 amino acids long. Here the CDR3 reads CASSLGDYNIGYEQYF. DNA of the CDR3: TGTGCCAGCAGCTTGGGGGACTACAACATCGGGTACGAGCAGTACTTC.

This clone came up once. The J gene is TRBJ1-4, the V gene TRBV6-5; 7 nucleotides line up with TRBD1. CDR1 MNHEY and CDR2 SVGAGI come from the germline V gene. This CDR3 has 15 residues. V shed 2 bases, J shed 6 bases, and the junction held 6 bases outside the gene matches. DNA for the CDR3: TGTGCCAGCAGTTACGACCCCGGGACAGATGAAAAACTGTTTTTT. Amino acid sequence: CASSYDPGTDEKLFF.

This clone was recorded only once. This chain uses TRBV27 with TRBJ2-1; TRBD2 matches at 7 bases. Germline CDR1 reads MNHEY; CDR2 reads SMNVEV (reference sequence). V lost 7 bases to trimming and J lost 0 bases; unmatched junction nucleotides: 12. CDR3 length: 17 residues. The CDR3 region has the DNA TGTGCCAGCACTTGGGGTCTCGGCGGGAGCTCCTACAATGAGCAGTTCTTC. It yields the protein CASTWGLGGSSYNEQFF.

V usage is TRBV10-3 and J usage is TRBJ2-1, with TRBD1 matching over 10 bases. The germline gives CDR1 ENHRY, CDR2 SYGVKD. V lost 4 bases to trimming and J lost 6 bases; unmatched junction nucleotides: 9. The CDR3 consists of 16 residues. In DNA form, the CDR3 reads TGTGCCATCAGTGCATCAAGGGGGACAGGGGCCAATGAGCAGTTCTTC. Residues: CAISASRGTGANEQFF.